Below, 32 T cell receptor beta chains from the same sample are listed, as sequenced in a study of PD-1 blockade in classical Hodgkin lymphoma. No patient escaped relapse after autologous stem cell transplantation, and brentuximab vedotin exposure varied. TCRdb's table, derived via immunoSEQ multiplex PCR, lists solely in-frame clones and lacks some. The table shows some 60,000 clones, with about 88% occurring only once. The specimen was peripheral blood mononuclear cells (PBMCs), collected at baseline. These receptors originate from a human donor with classical Hodgkin lymphoma.

The CDR3 sequence: CASSSLGHNSPLHF. The CDR3 bases are TGTGCCAGCAGCTCTCTGGGCCATAATTCACCCCTCCACTTT. The chain has TRBV7-2 and TRBJ1-6; no definite D call. V was pared by 4 bases and J by 5 bases, with 9 bases between. CDR1 and CDR2 from the germline V gene are SGHTA and FQGNSA. The CDR3 loop spans 14 amino acids.

This chain connects TRBV5-4 to TRBJ2-5, with 9 bases fitting TRBD1. From germline, CDR1 is SGHNT and CDR2 YYREEE (reference sequence). The CDR3 extends over 14 amino acids. Trimming removed 5 bases from V and 5 bases from J; junction bases left unmatched: 7. The CDR3 DNA sequence: TGTGCCAGCAGTTCAACAGGGGGCTGGGAGACCCAGTACTTC. It translates to CASSSTGGWETQYF.

The J gene is TRBJ2-7, the V gene TRBV28; weak D call: TRBD1 (6 bases). The CDR3 is 16 amino acids. Germline V gives CDR1 MDHEN, CDR2 SYDVKM. V lost 5 bases and J 0 bases, leaving 17 bases between the germline ends. The CDR3 DNA is TGTGCCAGCAGTGGAGCAGGGGAAGCAATCTCCTACGAGCAGTACTTC. Encoded protein: CASSGAGEAISYEQYF.

Remarks on this clone: This sample also contains other DNA sequences that code for the same CDR3. This chain joins TRBV28 and TRBJ1-2; D ambiguous. The ends were cut back, 3 bases at V and 4 bases at J, with 18 bases in the middle. CDR3 length: 16 amino acids. In germline, CDR1 is MDHEN, CDR2 SYDVKM. In DNA form, the CDR3 reads TGTGCCAGCAGTTTGTATGGGGTAGGGTTACGCTATGGCTACACCTTC. This gives the protein CASSLYGVGLRYGYTF.

The CDR3 region has the DNA TGTGCCAGCAGCCTAGCGCCTAGCTCCTACAATGAGCAGTTCTTC. It yields the protein CASSLAPSSYNEQFF. The chain carries TRBV6-5 and TRBJ2-1; D may be TRBD2 (6 bases). The CDR3 has 15 residues. Trimming removed 6 bases at V and 0 bases at J, with 12 bases between. CDR1 is MNHEY and CDR2 is SVGAGI in the germline V gene.

V gene TRBV28 combines with J gene TRBJ2-7; the D gene is possibly TRBD1 (6 bases). Germline V gives CDR1 MDHEN, CDR2 SYDVKM. This CDR3 spans 14 amino acids. The V gene lost 2 bases and the J gene lost 3 bases, with 11 bases spanning the gap. CDR3 sequence: CASSLDPGVYEQYF. CDR3 nucleotide sequence: TGTGCCAGCAGTTTAGATCCAGGGGTCTACGAGCAGTACTTC.

This clone is a singleton in its sample. This chain joins TRBV5-1 and TRBJ2-5, with D unclear. The CDR3 sequence is 13 residues long. The V end was cut by 9 bases, the J end by 3 bases, with 15 bases between. The germline V gene has CDR1 SGHRS and CDR2 YFSETQ. For the CDR3, the DNA is TGCGCCACCCGTGACCGGGCAGAAGAGACCCAGTACTTC. Residues: CATRDRAEETQYF.

The chain employs TRBV5-1 and TRBJ2-7, with TRBD1 matching 7 bases. In germline, CDR1 is SGHRS, CDR2 YFSETQ. With 2 bases clipped from V and 3 bases from J, the junction kept 5 bases outside the gene matches. CDR3 size: 14 residues. The CDR3 protein is CASSLGQVVYEQYF. In DNA form, the CDR3 reads TGCGCCAGCAGCTTAGGACAGGTGGTCTACGAGCAGTACTTC.

The chain joins TRBV19 to TRBJ2-1; D remains ambiguous. The CDR3 has 12 amino acids. V lost 6 bases and J lost 8, with 11 bases in between. CDR1 LNHDA and CDR2 SQIVND come from the germline V gene (reference sequence). This chain's CDR3 is CASRGQLDEQFF. The CDR3 coding sequence is TGTGCCAGTAGGGGTCAGTTGGATGAGCAGTTCTTC. Filled out from reference TRBV19 and TRBJ2-1, the complete variable domain reads DGGITQSPKYLFRKEGQNVTLSCEQNLNHDAMYWYRQDPGQGLRLIYYSQIVNDFQKGDIAEGYSVSREKKESFPLTVTSAQKNPTAFYLCASRGQLDEQFFGPGTRLTVL.

The chain uses TRBV9 and TRBJ2-2, with D hard to call. Per the germline V gene, CDR1 is SGDLS and CDR2 is YYNGEE. V lost 4 bases and J 1 base, leaving 8 bases between the germline ends. This CDR3 contains 14 residues. Here the CDR3 DNA reads TGTGCCAGCAGCTTTGACGGGAACACCGGGGAGCTGTTTTTT. It codes for CASSFDGNTGELFF. The variable domain in full, with the rest retrieved from reference TRBV9 and TRBJ2-2, is DSGVTQTPKHLITATGQRVTLRCSPRSGDLSVYWYQQSLDQGLQFLIQYYNGEERAKGNILERFSAQQFPDLHSELNLSSLELGDSALYFCASSFDGNTGELFFGEGSRLTVL.

V is TRBV6-6 and J is TRBJ2-1; 8 bases align to TRBD2. The germline gives CDR1 MNHNY, CDR2 SVGAGI (reference sequence). This CDR3 comprises 16 residues. V dropped 2 bases and J dropped 7; count of bases not matched to a gene: 10. CDR3 sequence reads: CASSYRPAGANNEQFF. The CDR3 DNA sequence: TGTGCCAGCAGTTACCGGCCAGCGGGAGCAAATAATGAGCAGTTCTTC.

The rearrangement links TRBV27 to TRBJ2-2; possible D gene TRBD2, 6 bases. V gave up 4 bases and J gave up 4 bases, with 16 bases separating them. The CDR3 extends over 16 amino acids. Germline V gene sequence: CDR1 MNHEY, CDR2 SMNVEV (reference sequence). This CDR3 reads CASSWTGGTGTGELFF. The CDR3 DNA sequence: TGTGCCAGCAGTTGGACGGGCGGGACCGGCACCGGGGAGCTGTTTTTT.

In this sample, this clone turned up a few times. The chain joins TRBV5-1 to TRBJ1-5; TRBD1 agrees at 8 bases. The germline CDR1 and CDR2 sequences are SGHRS and YFSETQ. The CDR3 covers 14 residues. V was pared by 5 bases and J by 4 bases, with 5 bases of the junction left unmatched. CDR3 in amino acids: CASRPGQENQPQHF. CDR3 in DNA: TGCGCCAGCAGACCGGGACAGGAGAATCAGCCCCAGCATTTT.

The chain couples TRBV9 to TRBJ1-4; D perhaps matches TRBD1 (5 bases). Between the trimmed V and J ends, which lost 1 base and 8 bases, there was a span of 15 bases. The germline V gene encodes CDR1 SGDLS and CDR2 YYNGEE. This CDR3 contains 15 residues. The CDR3 coding sequence is TGTGCCAGCAGCGTATCAGGGCCCCCTTCGGAAAAACTGTTTTTT. Translated: CASSVSGPPSEKLFF.

The rearrangement uses TRBV4-1 and TRBJ2-5; TRBD2 agrees at 7 bases. Germline trimming cut 1 base from V and 4 bases from J; bases unmatched to any gene: 0. The CDR3 spans 13 residues. Germline CDR1 is MGHRA and CDR2 is YSYEKL. The DNA for the CDR3 is TGCGCCAGCAGCCAAGGGGGGGGAGAGACCCAGTACTTC. Translation: CASSQGGGETQYF.

The chain carries TRBV7-9 and TRBJ2-5; 8 positions agree with TRBD1. The CDR3 is 16 amino acids. The J segment lost 3 bases and the V segment lost 0 bases, leaving 6 bases of the junction unmatched. The V gene's germline CDR1 is SEHNR and CDR2 FQNEAQ (reference sequence). The CDR3 reads CASSLADRVREETQYF. The DNA of the CDR3 is TGTGCCAGCAGCTTAGCGGACAGGGTCAGGGAAGAGACCCAGTACTTC.

The V gene is TRBV10-3, the J gene TRBJ2-7; D may correspond to TRBD1 or TRBD2 (6 bases each). V gave up 3 bases and J gave up 6 bases, with 12 bases separating them. This CDR3 has 13 amino acids. CDR1 and CDR2 from the germline V gene are ENHRY and SYGVKD. The CDR3 DNA follows: TGTGCCATCAGTGATTGGGGGGCCCTCGAGCAGTACTTC. Translated: CAISDWGALEQYF.

This clone is a singleton in its sample. The rearrangement uses TRBV6-1 and TRBJ2-7, with 9 bases lining up with TRBD1. The CDR3 totals 15 residues. J lost 6 bases, V lost 10 bases, and 16 bases had no gene match. The germline V gene has CDR1 MNHNS and CDR2 SASEGT. The CDR3 protein is CATHPSLGQGLEQYF. CDR3 sequence (DNA): TGTGCCACCCACCCTTCGCTGGGACAGGGCCTCGAGCAGTACTTC.

This clone is termed large. This sample also contains other DNA sequences that code for the same CDR3. The rearrangement joins TRBV28 to TRBJ2-1; 7 bases align to TRBD2. J gave up 0 bases and V 0 bases, and 5 bases lay outside the gene matches. The germline CDR1 and CDR2 sequences are MDHEN and SYDVKM. There are 17 residues in the CDR3. CDR3 in DNA: TGTGCCAGCAGTTTATGGGCTAGCGGCAGCTCCTACAATGAGCAGTTCTTC. Amino acid sequence: CASSLWASGSSYNEQFF.

The chain is built from TRBV5-6 and TRBJ1-2; tentatively, D is TRBD1 (5 bases). Trimming left V 7 bases short and J 2 bases short, with 12 bases between. Germline V lookup: CDR1 SGHDT, CDR2 YYEEEE. There are 13 residues in the CDR3. The CDR3 is CASATGVNYGYTF. In nucleotides, the CDR3 is TGTGCCAGCGCCACGGGGGTCAACTATGGCTACACCTTC.

J is TRBJ1-5 and V is TRBV13; D unresolved. The CDR3 contains 14 residues. In germline, CDR1 is PRHDT, CDR2 FYEKMQ (reference sequence). V shed 3 bases and J shed 3 bases, with 9 bases lying between them. CDR3 amino acids: CASSLGRANQPQHF. The CDR3 coding sequence is TGTGCCAGCAGCTTGGGCCGGGCCAATCAGCCCCAGCATTTT.

V gene TRBV5-4 combines with J gene TRBJ1-3; D is ambiguous. Per the germline V gene, CDR1 is SGHNT and CDR2 is YYREEE (reference sequence). CDR3 length: 15 residues. Trimming left V 0 bases short and J 0 bases short, with 7 bases between. CDR3 amino acids: CASSLGSGSGNTIYF. CDR3 sequence (DNA): TGTGCCAGCAGCTTGGGTTCCGGCTCTGGAAACACCATATATTTT.

V gene TRBV28 combines with J gene TRBJ2-7; possibly TRBD2 for D (5 bases). Per the germline V gene, CDR1 is MDHEN and CDR2 is SYDVKM. This CDR3 is built from 11 residues. With 6 bases removed from V and 7 bases from J, the gap between germline ends came to 10 bases. CDR3 sequence reads: CASRRLREQYF. The CDR3 DNA reads TGTGCCAGCAGGAGACTACGAGAGCAGTACTTC.

The gene calls are TRBV27 and TRBJ1-4; TRBD1 might be the D (6 bases). V was shortened by 6 bases and J by 3 bases, with 14 bases between the two germline ends. Per the germline V gene, CDR1 is MNHEY and CDR2 is SMNVEV (reference sequence). This CDR3 has 15 amino acids. The CDR3 reads CASRGRGAANEKLFF. The DNA of the CDR3 is TGTGCCAGCAGAGGGAGGGGGGCAGCTAATGAAAAACTGTTTTTT.

The chain combines TRBV6-1 with TRBJ2-5, with 8 bases identical to TRBD1. The CDR3 has 14 residues. The junction had 4 bases not matched to a gene; V was cut back by 5 bases and J by 2 bases. CDR1 and CDR2 from the germline V gene are MNHNS and SASEGT. The CDR3 here is CASSIDRGQETQYF. The CDR3 coding sequence is TGTGCCAGCAGTATAGACAGGGGTCAAGAGACCCAGTACTTC.

This clone was detected a few times. This chain joins TRBV28 and TRBJ1-2; 9 positions agree with TRBD1. The CDR3 has 13 amino acids. From germline, CDR1 is MDHEN and CDR2 SYDVKM. Losses at the gene ends were 6 bases for V and 8 bases for J; bases not matched to a gene: 7. CDR3 DNA sequence: TGTGCCAGCAGACCCGGGACAGGGAACGGCTACACCTTC. This encodes CASRPGTGNGYTF.

J is TRBJ2-1 and V is TRBV9; D remains unclear. CDR3 length equals 13 residues. The germline CDR1 and CDR2 sequences are SGDLS and YYNGEE. V dropped 3 bases and J dropped 2 bases, with 6 bases sitting between them. This CDR3 reads CASSADAYNEQFF. DNA of the CDR3: TGTGCCAGCAGCGCGGACGCCTACAATGAGCAGTTCTTC.

The sample holds one count of this clone. The chain couples TRBV4-1 to TRBJ2-1; 9 nucleotides align to TRBD2. CDR3 length: 17 residues. Germline CDR1 is MGHRA and CDR2 is YSYEKL. V was clipped by 1 base and J by 8 bases; unmatched bases: 12. CDR3 sequence (DNA): TGCGCCAGCAGCCAAGTGCGTGGGCGGGGGGGGATGGATGAGCAGTTCTTC. It translates to CASSQVRGRGGMDEQFF.

The chain carries TRBV18 and TRBJ2-3, with no clear D. The CDR3 sequence is 13 residues long. Trimming left V 3 bases short and J 0 bases short, with 4 bases between. Germline lookup yields CDR1 KGHSH and CDR2 LQKENI. The CDR3 nucleotides are TGTGCCAGCTCACCGTGGAGCACAGATACGCAGTATTTT. Its translation: CASSPWSTDTQYF. The complete variable domain, with remaining parts taken from reference TRBV18 and TRBJ2-3, reads NAGVMQNPRHLVRRRGQEARLRCSPMKGHSHVYWYRQLPEEGLKFMVYLQKENIIDESGMPKERFSAEFPKEGPSILRIQQVVRGDSAAYFCASSPWSTDTQYFGPGTRLTVL.

V and J are TRBV28 and TRBJ1-5; no reliable D call. The V end lost 0 bases, the J end lost 0 bases, and 9 bases lay between the germline ends. The germline gives CDR1 MDHEN, CDR2 SYDVKM. The CDR3 sequence is 16 residues long. CDR3: CASSLWNSRSNQPQHF. The CDR3, as DNA: TGTGCCAGCAGTTTATGGAACAGCCGTAGCAATCAGCCCCAGCATTTT.

V gene TRBV15 combines with J gene TRBJ2-1; 8 nucleotides match TRBD1. V trimming: 3 bases; J trimming: 6 bases; junction bases outside the gene matches: 4. This CDR3 spans 14 amino acids. CDR1 is LNHNV and CDR2 is YYDKDF in the germline V gene (reference sequence). The CDR3 nucleotides are TGTGCCACCAGCAGCGGACAGGGAAGCAATGAGCAGTTCTTC. It translates to CATSSGQGSNEQFF.

V usage is TRBV15 and J usage is TRBJ2-1; D may correspond to TRBD1 or TRBD2 (5 bases each). The germline V gene has CDR1 LNHNV and CDR2 YYDKDF (reference sequence). Deletions cut 5 bases from V and 1 base from J, with 15 bases between. The CDR3 has 16 residues. CDR3 nucleotides: TGTGCCACCAGCGGCCGGGACCCCGGGTCCTACAATGAGCAGTTCTTC. As protein: CATSGRDPGSYNEQFF.